The count of the clone carrying this T cell receptor beta chain is one. V dropped 4 bases and J dropped 8 bases, with 14 bases sitting between them. The CDR3 extends over 12 amino acids. CDR1 is SQVTM, CDR2 ANQGSEA, per germline. The data stem from a study of blood T cell repertoires in COVID-19. Turning to the study itself: The United States, Italy and Spain supplied acute and convalescent COVID-19 samples. The cDNA or gDNA used as material had been derived from T cells, B-cell-depleted T cells, or PBMCs.

As originally analysed: Reference gene primer amplification gave nucleated cell count estimates. Clones were sequenced by immunoSEQ multiplex PCR, and TCRdb holds only the in-frame ones, with some missing. V, J and clone size derive from that table, while D and trimming were established from the DNA sequence. The sample contains around 160,000 clones, approximately 87% of which appear only once. The receptor was derived from an elderly man with acute or convalescent COVID-19. The sample consisted of peripheral blood. The chain employs TRBV29-1 and TRBJ1-2; D is perhaps TRBD1 (5 bases). DNA of the CDR3: TGCAGCGTTGTATGGAGGGGAGGGGGCTACACCTTC. Translated: CSVVWRGGGYTF.